These 26 T cell receptor beta chains were all obtained from the same sample, sequenced in a study of beta chain features in type 1 diabetes (dated by TCRdb to the late 2010s). Overall study outcomes, separate from this receptor: Type 1 diabetes patients showed a moderate but significant shortening of TCRB CDR3 length in all four CD4+ subsets.

Preparation of the library involved the immunoSEQ multiplex PCR assay. The entire amount of isolated RNA was reverse transcribed using the High Capacity cDNA Reverse Transcription Kit, so the sequenced TCRB transcripts were expressed ones. The immuneACCESS repertoire file appears here via TCRdb, limited to in-frame rearrangements. These files lack a portion of the clones; in checked studies, under half of the deficit traces to unresolved V genes, and the cause of the others is not known. The sample has about 340,000 clones on record, roughly 12% of them singletons. Together, the top ten hold nearly 0.015% of the sample. No cognate antigen is known for these TCRs. The specimen was naive CD4+ T cells from blood. The cell subset or site label of this sample denotes: true naive CD4+ T cells. All receptors derive from a woman between 18 and 30 years old with type 1 diabetes.

The sample holds a few counts of this clone. The chain has TRBV28 and TRBJ2-5, with 9 bases that match TRBD1. This CDR3 comprises 16 residues. The junction had 16 bases not matched to a gene; V was cut back by 5 bases and J by 9 bases. CDR1 is MDHEN and CDR2 is SYDVKM in the germline V gene. The CDR3 DNA reads TGTGCCAGCAGTCGTCCCGGGACAGGGTCGGGACGCGCCCAGTACTTC. Its protein is CASSRPGTGSGRAQYF.

Only a few counts were recorded for this clone. The genes are TRBV30 and TRBJ2-5; a weak D match, TRBD1 (5 bases). Germline V gene sequence: CDR1 GTSNPN, CDR2 SVGIG (reference sequence). The CDR3 covers 13 residues. V gave up 5 bases and J gave up 0 bases, with 10 bases separating them. The CDR3 sequence is CAWAGNNQETQYF. CDR3 sequence (DNA): TGTGCCTGGGCAGGGAATAACCAAGAGACCCAGTACTTC.

The J gene is TRBJ2-1, the V gene TRBV28; D might be TRBD2 (6 bases). The V and J ends lost 7 bases and 6 bases respectively, with 22 bases between them. The CDR3 consists of 16 residues. CDR1 is MDHEN and CDR2 is SYDVKM in the germline V gene. For the CDR3, the DNA is TGTGCCAGCATGCTGAACCTCGGGACTCAGGCCAATGAGCAGTTCTTC. The encoded protein is CASMLNLGTQANEQFF.

The rearrangement uses TRBV7-9 and TRBJ1-5; D is unresolved. This CDR3 has 16 residues. Germline V gives CDR1 SEHNR, CDR2 FQNEAQ (reference sequence). V lost 0 bases, J lost 4 bases, and 13 bases lay in between. The CDR3 loop reads CASSLAGKGGNQPQHF. The CDR3, as DNA: TGTGCCAGCAGCTTAGCCGGGAAAGGCGGAAATCAGCCCCAGCATTTT.

This clone came up a few times. V is TRBV7-9 and J is TRBJ2-7, with TRBD1 as a possible D gene (6 bases). V was cut by 5 bases and J by 0 bases, with 23 bases left in between. CDR3 length: 18 residues. The germline V gene has CDR1 SEHNR and CDR2 FQNEAQ (reference sequence). The CDR3 sequence is CASSPPTGKVLSSYEQYF. As DNA, the CDR3 is TGTGCCAGCAGCCCACCGACAGGAAAAGTCTTAAGCTCCTACGAGCAGTACTTC. The entire variable domain, with the rest obtained from reference TRBV7-9 and TRBJ2-7, is as follows: DTGVSQNPRHKITKRGQNVTFRCDPISEHNRLYWYRQTLGQGPEFLTYFQNEAQLEKSRLLSDRFSAERPKGSFSTLEIQRTEQGDSAMYLCASSPPTGKVLSSYEQYFGPGTRLTVT.

This clone was seen more than once but under ten times. The J gene is TRBJ2-7, the V gene TRBV25-1; a weak D match, TRBD1 (6 bases). The length of the CDR3 is 13 residues. Germline V lookup: CDR1 MGHDK, CDR2 SYGVNS. V lost 5 bases and J lost 4, with 12 bases in between. As DNA, the CDR3 is TGTGCCAGCAGTCGGGGACATCTGTACGAGCAGTACTTC. It translates to CASSRGHLYEQYF.

This clone has a handful of counts. The chain couples TRBV28 to TRBJ2-1; D is perhaps TRBD1 (6 bases). The V and J ends lost 4 bases and 7 bases respectively, with 14 bases between them. The CDR3 length is 14 residues. Per the germline V gene, CDR1 is MDHEN and CDR2 is SYDVKM. This chain's CDR3 is CASSSRTGINEQFF. CDR3 DNA sequence: TGTGCCAGCAGTTCCCGTACAGGGATAAATGAGCAGTTCTTC.

The chain couples TRBV28 to TRBJ2-7, with 8 bases lining up with TRBD2. This CDR3 is built from 13 residues. Germline CDR1 MDHEN, CDR2 SYDVKM. The ends lost 2 bases at V and 4 bases at J; junction bases unmatched: 1. CDR3 sequence (DNA): TGTGCCAGCAGTTTAGCGGGGGGTTACGAGCAGTACTTC. Amino acid sequence: CASSLAGGYEQYF.

This clone has just a few counts. This chain uses TRBV27 with TRBJ1-5; D gene unclear. V lost 5 bases and J lost 7, with 12 bases in between. CDR3 length equals 13 residues. The V gene's germline CDR1 is MNHEY and CDR2 SMNVEV (reference sequence). The CDR3 DNA sequence: TGTGCCAGCAGTCCCTCCGCGGGGCAGCCCCAGCATTTT. As protein: CASSPSAGQPQHF.

The chain couples TRBV6-5 to TRBJ2-2; possible D gene TRBD2, 5 bases. The CDR3 contains 14 residues. Looked up from germline, CDR1 is MNHEY and CDR2 is SVGAGI. The V and J ends lost 10 bases and 4 bases respectively, with 16 bases between them. The CDR3 is CAIAGPRGTGELFF. DNA for the CDR3: TGTGCCATTGCCGGGCCACGGGGCACCGGGGAGCTGTTTTTT.

V usage is TRBV29-1 and J usage is TRBJ1-4, with TRBD1 matching 7 bases. Germline-derived CDR1 and CDR2 are SQVTM and ANQGSEA. The CDR3 runs to 13 residues. The V gene end was trimmed by 7 bases and the J gene end by 7 bases; junction bases not matched to a gene: 9. The CDR3, as DNA: TGCAGCGGGCTCGACAGGGTGGGTGAAAAACTGTTTTTT. It is translated as CSGLDRVGEKLFF.

This clone was seen a few times. The genes are TRBV9 and TRBJ1-5; D uncertain. Germline V CDR1 and CDR2: SGDLS, YYNGEE. V gave up 1 base and J gave up 5 bases, with 13 bases separating them. The CDR3 is made up of 15 amino acids. In DNA form, the CDR3 reads TGTGCCAGCAGCGTACTTCCACAGAGGGATCAGCCCCAGCATTTT. Translation gives CASSVLPQRDQPQHF.

The rearrangement links TRBV14 to TRBJ2-3; 8 bases are shared with TRBD2. Germline CDR1 SGHDN, CDR2 FVKESK. V was pared by 4 bases and J by 0 bases, with 6 bases of the junction left unmatched. The CDR3 consists of 16 residues. The CDR3 reads CASSRQLAESTDTQYF. The CDR3 bases are TGTGCCAGCAGCCGCCAACTAGCGGAGAGCACAGATACGCAGTATTTT.

The chain is built from TRBV6-5 and TRBJ1-1; D may be TRBD1 (6 bases). Trimming shortened V by 7 bases and J by 9 bases, and 18 bases separated the two germline ends. The germline V gene encodes CDR1 MNHEY and CDR2 SVGAGI. This CDR3 has 13 amino acids. The CDR3 loop is CASTNGGHPQAFF. Written as DNA, the CDR3 is TGTGCCAGCACCAATGGGGGACACCCCCAAGCTTTCTTT.

This clone occurred a few times. The genes are TRBV2 and TRBJ2-7; D unresolved. V was trimmed by 6 bases and J by 7 bases, leaving 10 bases between them. Germline V gene sequence: CDR1 SNHLY, CDR2 FYNNEI. There are 11 residues in the CDR3. For the CDR3, the DNA is TGTGCCAGCAGGGAGCTTGGGGAGCAGTACTTC. Protein product: CASRELGEQYF.

CDR3 sequence (DNA): TGTGCCAGCAGCTTGTCGGGTCCAGATACGCAGTATTTT. Its protein is CASSLSGPDTQYF. The chain has TRBV5-4 and TRBJ2-3; no firm D call. Trimming pared 1 base from V and 4 bases from J, leaving 7 bases between. Germline lookup yields CDR1 SGHNT and CDR2 YYREEE (reference sequence). CDR3 length equals 13 residues. The whole variable domain, remainder taken from reference TRBV5-4 and TRBJ2-3, is ETGVTQSPTHLIKTRGQQVTLRCSSQSGHNTVSWYQQALGQGPQFIFQYYREEENGRGNFPPRFSGLQFPNYSSELNVNALELDDSALYLCASSLSGPDTQYFGPGTRLTVL.

The table lists this clone with a few counts. The J gene is TRBJ2-1, the V gene TRBV5-6, with a possible D match to TRBD2 (5 bases). The CDR3 covers 16 residues. Trimming removed 1 base at V and 0 bases at J, with 11 bases between. Per the germline V gene, CDR1 is SGHDT and CDR2 is YYEEEE. The CDR3 sequence is CASSLHSGSSYNEQFF. CDR3 nucleotides: TGTGCCAGCAGCTTGCACAGCGGCAGCTCCTACAATGAGCAGTTCTTC. The entire variable domain, with the rest obtained from reference TRBV5-6 and TRBJ2-1, is as follows: DAGVTQSPTHLIKTRGQQVTLRCSPKSGHDTVSWYQQALGQGPQFIFQYYEEEERQRGNFPDRFSGHQFPNYSSELNVNALLLGDSALYLCASSLHSGSSYNEQFFGPGTRLTVL.

The chain combines TRBV30 with TRBJ2-1, with 8 bases matching TRBD2. CDR3 length equals 15 residues. Unmatched junction bases numbered 12, after V lost 2 bases and J lost 9 bases. CDR1 and CDR2 from the germline V gene are GTSNPN and SVGIG (reference sequence). Here the CDR3 DNA reads TGTGCCTGGAGTCAGCGGGAGAAGCGGGGCGTTGAGCAGTTCTTC. This gives the protein CAWSQREKRGVEQFF.

The J gene is TRBJ2-3, the V gene TRBV7-9; possible D gene TRBD2, 6 bases. This CDR3 has 17 amino acids. Germline V gene lookup returns CDR1 SEHNR and CDR2 FQNEAQ (reference sequence). Trimming took 7 bases from V and 6 from J, leaving 26 bases between them. The CDR3 is CASNEMAGFWLDDTQYF. In DNA form, the CDR3 reads TGTGCCAGCAACGAAATGGCGGGATTCTGGTTGGACGATACGCAGTATTTT.

This clone was seen only a few times. J is TRBJ2-7 and V is TRBV5-4, with 9 positions matching TRBD1. Germline V gene data show CDR1 as SGHNT and CDR2 as YYREEE (reference sequence). The CDR3 runs 18 residues. V trimming: 4 bases; J trimming: 6 bases; junction bases outside the gene matches: 20. CDR3 nucleotide sequence: TGTGCCAGCAGCAAGGGACTTACCTTGGGGACAGGGCCACGCGAGCAGTACTTC. This codes for CASSKGLTLGTGPREQYF.

This clone turned up a few times. The chain carries TRBV13 and TRBJ2-1; the match to TRBD2 covers 7 bases. The length of the CDR3 is 18 residues. The V and J ends lost 5 bases and 8 bases, in that order; junction bases with no gene match: 21. Germline V CDR1 and CDR2: PRHDT, FYEKMQ (reference sequence). CDR3 amino acids: CASSPPGGSGIGSDEQFF. The CDR3 coding sequence is TGTGCCAGCAGCCCGCCCGGTGGGAGCGGGATTGGGTCCGATGAGCAGTTCTTC. Supplemented by reference TRBV13 and TRBJ2-1, the full variable domain reads AAGVIQSPRHLIKEKRETATLKCYPIPRHDTVYWYQQGPGQDPQFLISFYEKMQSDKGSIPDRFSAQQFSDYHSELNMSSLELGDSALYFCASSPPGGSGIGSDEQFFGPGTRLTVL.

V usage is TRBV5-4 and J usage is TRBJ2-2; the match to TRBD1 covers 9 bases. V lost 3 bases to trimming and J lost 7 bases; unmatched junction nucleotides: 7. Germline V gives CDR1 SGHNT, CDR2 YYREEE (reference sequence). The CDR3 loop spans 15 amino acids. CDR3: CASSSGQGRIGELFF. In DNA form, the CDR3 reads TGTGCCAGCAGCTCCGGACAGGGGAGGATCGGGGAGCTGTTTTTT.

This clone was picked up a small number of times. The chain combines TRBV6-6 with TRBJ2-7; 9 nucleotides align to TRBD2. The CDR3 is made up of 16 amino acids. Germline V gene data show CDR1 as MNHNY and CDR2 as SVGAGI (reference sequence). Losses at the gene ends were 9 bases for V and 0 bases for J; bases not matched to a gene: 12. CDR3 sequence (DNA): TGTGCCAGGTTCCGACTAGCGGAGAGCAGCTCCTACGAGCAGTACGTC. Translation: CARFRLAESSSYEQYV.

This chain connects TRBV19 to TRBJ1-5, with 7 nucleotides matching TRBD1. Germline V lookup: CDR1 LNHDA, CDR2 SQIVND (reference sequence). V shed 6 bases and J 3 bases; nucleotides not matched to a gene: 8. The CDR3 covers 15 residues. The CDR3 protein is CASSLGQLFNQPQHF. The DNA for the CDR3 is TGTGCCAGTAGCTTGGGACAGCTATTCAATCAGCCCCAGCATTTT.

The V and J genes are TRBV30 and TRBJ1-1; D uncertain. CDR1 GTSNPN and CDR2 SVGIG come from the germline V gene (reference sequence). The CDR3 has 13 amino acids. Trimming removed 2 bases from V and 0 bases from J, with 7 bases in between. The CDR3 spells CAWSLEMNTEAFF. The DNA for the CDR3 is TGTGCCTGGAGTCTGGAGATGAACACTGAAGCTTTCTTT. The complete variable domain, with remaining parts taken from reference TRBV30 and TRBJ1-1, reads SQTIHQWPATLVQPVGSPLSLECTVEGTSNPNLYWYRQAAGRGLQLLFYSVGIGQISSEVPQNLSASRPQDRQFILSSKKLLLSDSGFYLCAWSLEMNTEAFFGQGTRLTVV.

This clone turned up a few times. The gene calls are TRBV28 and TRBJ2-2; 8 nucleotides agree with TRBD1. This CDR3 has 15 residues. CDR1 MDHEN and CDR2 SYDVKM come from the germline V gene. With 4 bases clipped from V and 5 bases from J, the junction kept 6 bases outside the gene matches. The CDR3 DNA sequence: TGTGCCAGCAGTTCCGAGACAGGGGTTACCGGGGAGCTGTTTTTT. Translation: CASSSETGVTGELFF.